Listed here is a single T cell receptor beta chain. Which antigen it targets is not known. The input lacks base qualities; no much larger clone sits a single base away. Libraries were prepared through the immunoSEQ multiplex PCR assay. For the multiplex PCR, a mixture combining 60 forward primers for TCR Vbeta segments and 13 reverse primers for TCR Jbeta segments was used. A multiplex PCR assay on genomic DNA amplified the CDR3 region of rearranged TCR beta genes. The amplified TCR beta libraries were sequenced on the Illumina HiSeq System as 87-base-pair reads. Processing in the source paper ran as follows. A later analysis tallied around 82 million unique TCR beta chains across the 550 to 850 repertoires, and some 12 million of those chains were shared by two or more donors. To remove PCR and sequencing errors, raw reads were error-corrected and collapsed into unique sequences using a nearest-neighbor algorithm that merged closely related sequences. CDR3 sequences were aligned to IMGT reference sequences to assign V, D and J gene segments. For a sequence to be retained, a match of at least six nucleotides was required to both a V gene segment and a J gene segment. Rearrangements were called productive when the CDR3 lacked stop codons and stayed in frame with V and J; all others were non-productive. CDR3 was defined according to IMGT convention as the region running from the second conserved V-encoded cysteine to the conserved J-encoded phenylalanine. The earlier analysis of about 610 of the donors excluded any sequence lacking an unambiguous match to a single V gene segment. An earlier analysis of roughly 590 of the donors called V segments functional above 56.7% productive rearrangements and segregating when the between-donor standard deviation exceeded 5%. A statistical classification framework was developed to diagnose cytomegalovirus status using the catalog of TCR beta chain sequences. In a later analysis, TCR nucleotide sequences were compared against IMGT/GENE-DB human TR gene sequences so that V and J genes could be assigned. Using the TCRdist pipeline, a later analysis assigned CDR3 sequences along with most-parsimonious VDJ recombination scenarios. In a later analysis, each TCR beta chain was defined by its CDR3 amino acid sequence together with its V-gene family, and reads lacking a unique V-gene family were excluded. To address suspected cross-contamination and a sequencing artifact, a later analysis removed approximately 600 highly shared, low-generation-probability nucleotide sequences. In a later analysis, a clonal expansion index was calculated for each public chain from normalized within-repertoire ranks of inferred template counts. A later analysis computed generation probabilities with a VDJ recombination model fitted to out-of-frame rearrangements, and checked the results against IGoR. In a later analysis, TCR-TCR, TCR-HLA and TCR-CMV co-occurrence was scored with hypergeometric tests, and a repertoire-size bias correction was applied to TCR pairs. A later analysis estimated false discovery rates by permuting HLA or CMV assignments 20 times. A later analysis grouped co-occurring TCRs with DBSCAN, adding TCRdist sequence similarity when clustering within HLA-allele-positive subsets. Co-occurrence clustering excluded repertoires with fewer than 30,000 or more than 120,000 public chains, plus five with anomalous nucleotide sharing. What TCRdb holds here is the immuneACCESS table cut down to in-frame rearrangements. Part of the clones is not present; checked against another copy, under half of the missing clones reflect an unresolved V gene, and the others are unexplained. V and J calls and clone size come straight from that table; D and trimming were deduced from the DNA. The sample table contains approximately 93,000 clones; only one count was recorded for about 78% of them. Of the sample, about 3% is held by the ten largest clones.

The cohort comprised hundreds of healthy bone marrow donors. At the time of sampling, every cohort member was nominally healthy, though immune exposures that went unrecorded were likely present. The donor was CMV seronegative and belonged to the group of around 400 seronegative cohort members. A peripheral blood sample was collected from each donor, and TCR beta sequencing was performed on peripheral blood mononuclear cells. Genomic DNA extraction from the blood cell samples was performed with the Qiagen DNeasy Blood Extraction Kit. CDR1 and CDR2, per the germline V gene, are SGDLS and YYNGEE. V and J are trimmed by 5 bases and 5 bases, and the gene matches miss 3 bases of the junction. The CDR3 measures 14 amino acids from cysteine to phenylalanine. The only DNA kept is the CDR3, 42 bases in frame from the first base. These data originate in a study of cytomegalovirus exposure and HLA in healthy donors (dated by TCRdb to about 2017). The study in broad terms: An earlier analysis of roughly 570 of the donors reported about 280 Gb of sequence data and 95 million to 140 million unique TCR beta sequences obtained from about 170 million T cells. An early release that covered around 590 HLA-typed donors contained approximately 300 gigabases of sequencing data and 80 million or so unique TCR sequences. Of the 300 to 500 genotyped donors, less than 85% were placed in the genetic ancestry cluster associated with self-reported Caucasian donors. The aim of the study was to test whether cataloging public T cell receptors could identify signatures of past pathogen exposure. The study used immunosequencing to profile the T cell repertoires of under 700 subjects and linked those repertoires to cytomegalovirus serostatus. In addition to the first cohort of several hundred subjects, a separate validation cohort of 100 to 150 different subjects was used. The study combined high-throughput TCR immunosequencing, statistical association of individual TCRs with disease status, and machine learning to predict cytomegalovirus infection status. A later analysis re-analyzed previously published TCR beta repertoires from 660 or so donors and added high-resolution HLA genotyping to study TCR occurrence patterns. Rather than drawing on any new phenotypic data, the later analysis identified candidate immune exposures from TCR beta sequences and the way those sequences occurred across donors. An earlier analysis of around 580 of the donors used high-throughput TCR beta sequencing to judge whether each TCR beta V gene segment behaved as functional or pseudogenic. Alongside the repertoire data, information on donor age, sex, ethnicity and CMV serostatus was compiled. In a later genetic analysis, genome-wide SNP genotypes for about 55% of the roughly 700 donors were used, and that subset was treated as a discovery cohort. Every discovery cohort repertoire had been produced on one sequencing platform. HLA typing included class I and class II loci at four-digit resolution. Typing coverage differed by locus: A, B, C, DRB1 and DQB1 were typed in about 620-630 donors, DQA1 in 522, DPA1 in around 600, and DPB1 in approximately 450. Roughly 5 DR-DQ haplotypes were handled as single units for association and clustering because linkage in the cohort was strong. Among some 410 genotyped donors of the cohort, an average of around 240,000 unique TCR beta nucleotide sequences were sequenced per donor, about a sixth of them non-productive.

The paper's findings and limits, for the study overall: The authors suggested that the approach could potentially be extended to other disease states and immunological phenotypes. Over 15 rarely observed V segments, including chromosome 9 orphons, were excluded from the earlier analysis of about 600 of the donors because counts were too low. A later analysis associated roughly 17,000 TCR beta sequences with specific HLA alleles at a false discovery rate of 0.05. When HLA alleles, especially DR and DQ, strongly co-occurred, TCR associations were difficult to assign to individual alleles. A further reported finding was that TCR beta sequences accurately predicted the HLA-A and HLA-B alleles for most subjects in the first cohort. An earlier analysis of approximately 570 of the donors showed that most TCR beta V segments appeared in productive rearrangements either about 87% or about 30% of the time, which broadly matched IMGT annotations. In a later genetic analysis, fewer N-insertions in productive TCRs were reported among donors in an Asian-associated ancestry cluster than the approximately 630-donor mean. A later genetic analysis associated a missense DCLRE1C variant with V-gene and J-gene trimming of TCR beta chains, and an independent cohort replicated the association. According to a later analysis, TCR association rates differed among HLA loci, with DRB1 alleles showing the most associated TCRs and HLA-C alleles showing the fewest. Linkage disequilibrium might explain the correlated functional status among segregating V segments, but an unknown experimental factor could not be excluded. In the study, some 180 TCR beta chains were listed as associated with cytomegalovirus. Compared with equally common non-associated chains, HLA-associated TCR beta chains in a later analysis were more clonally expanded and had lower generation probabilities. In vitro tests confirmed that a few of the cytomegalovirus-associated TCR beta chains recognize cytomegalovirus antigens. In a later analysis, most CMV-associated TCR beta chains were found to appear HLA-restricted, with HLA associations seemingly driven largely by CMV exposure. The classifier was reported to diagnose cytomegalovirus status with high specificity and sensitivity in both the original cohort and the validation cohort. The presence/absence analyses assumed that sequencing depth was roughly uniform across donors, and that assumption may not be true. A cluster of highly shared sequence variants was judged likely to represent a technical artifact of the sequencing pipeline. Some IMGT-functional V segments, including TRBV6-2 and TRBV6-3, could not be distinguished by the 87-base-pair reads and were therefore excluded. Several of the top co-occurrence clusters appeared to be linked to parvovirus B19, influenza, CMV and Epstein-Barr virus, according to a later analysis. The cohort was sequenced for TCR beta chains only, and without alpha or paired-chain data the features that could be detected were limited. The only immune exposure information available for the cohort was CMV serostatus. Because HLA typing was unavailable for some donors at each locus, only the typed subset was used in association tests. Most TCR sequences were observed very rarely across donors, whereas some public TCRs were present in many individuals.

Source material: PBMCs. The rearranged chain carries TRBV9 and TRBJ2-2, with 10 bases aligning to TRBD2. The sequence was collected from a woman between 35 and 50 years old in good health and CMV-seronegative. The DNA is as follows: TGTGCCAGCAGACCAGCGGGAGGGACCGGGGAGCTGTTTTTT. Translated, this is CASRPAGGTGELFF.